A selection of T cell receptor beta chains follows, all from one sample in a study of cytomegalovirus exposure and HLA in healthy donors. The method was immunoSEQ multiplex PCR; TCRdb's version includes in-frame clones alone and lacks a portion of them. The data contain under 250,000 clones, around 77% of them seen just once; the ten biggest clones take up 2.9%. Source material: PBMCs. The receptor set was obtained from a woman aged 25 to 39 in good health and CMV-seronegative. CDR3s include the opening cysteine and the closing phenylalanine or tryptophan. The D gene is left open where the match is weak. Size is omitted from some rows. Given values are once, few, many or a class for expanded clones.

D gene,clone size,V gene,J gene,CDR3 DNA,CDR3 protein
-,-,TRBV10-3,TRBJ2-7,TGTGCCATCGCCGGGGGAAGCGGCGAGCAGTACTTC,CAIAGGSGEQYF
TRBD1,-,TRBV4-1,TRBJ2-5,TGCGCCAGCAGCCATACAGGGGAAGAGACCCAGTACTTC,CASSHTGEETQYF
TRBD1,-,TRBV18,TRBJ2-7,TGTGCCAGCTCAAGGGACAGGGTCGACGAGCAGTACTTC,CASSRDRVDEQYF
-,-,TRBV25-1,TRBJ2-1,TGTGCCACCCTTTCACCCCCCGGGCAGGGGACCTACAATGAGCAGTTCTTC,CATLSPPGQGTYNEQFF
-,-,TRBV13,TRBJ2-7,TGTGCCAGCAGCCGGGGGACCTACGAGCAGTACTTC,CASSRGTYEQYF
-,-,TRBV27,TRBJ2-3,TGTGCCAGCAGTTTACGGGGGAGGTTCTCAGATACGCAGTATTTT,CASSLRGRFSDTQYF
-,-,TRBV5-1,TRBJ1-2,TGCGCCAGCAGCGCCGGGGGATCTGATAACTATGGCTACACCTTC,CASSAGGSDNYGYTF
-,-,TRBV7-9,TRBJ1-3,TGTGCCAGCAGCACCCGGGACTCTGGAAACACCATATATTTT,CASSTRDSGNTIYF
TRBD2,once,TRBV5-6,TRBJ2-7,TGTGCCAGCAGCTTATCCGCCCTAGCGGGTCTCTACGAGCAGTACTTC,CASSLSALAGLYEQYF
-,-,TRBV4-2,TRBJ2-3,TGTGCCAGCAGCCAAGATCCAGGAAGGTATACGCAGTATTTT,CASSQDPGRYTQYF
TRBD2,-,TRBV10-3,TRBJ2-2,TGTGCCATCAGTGGAGGACTAGCGGGAGAGGATAGCACCGGGGAGCTGTTTTTT,CAISGGLAGEDSTGELFF
TRBD2,-,TRBV4-2,TRBJ2-1,TGTGCCAGCAGCCCCGCGGTGGGGGAGGGATGGAATGAGCAGTTCTTC,CASSPAVGEGWNEQFF
-,-,TRBV5-5,TRBJ1-1,TGTGCCAGCAGCCCCCTCGCACAGATGAACACTGAAGCTTTCTTT,CASSPLAQMNTEAFF
-,once,TRBV5-5,TRBJ1-6,TGTGCCAGCAGCCGGGGGGCCAATTCACCCCTCCACTTT,CASSRGANSPLHF
-,-,TRBV6-6,TRBJ1-4,TGTGCCAGCAGTTACTCGTCAGAGGATAATGAAAAACTGTTTTTT,CASSYSSEDNEKLFF
-,-,TRBV4-1,TRBJ1-1,TGCGCCAGCAGCCTAGACCCGCGGAAAGCTTTCTTT,CASSLDPRKAFF
-,-,TRBV10-3,TRBJ2-7,TGTGCCATCAGTGACACCCAGGGCGCCTACGAGCAGTACTTC,CAISDTQGAYEQYF
TRBD2,-,TRBV7-2,TRBJ2-7,TGTGCCAGCAGCTTGAGGCCAGCGGGGCCTTACGAGCAGTACTTC,CASSLRPAGPYEQYF
-,-,TRBV4-1,TRBJ1-2,TGCGCCAGCAGCCTATACTCCGGGACAAGAGCGAACTATGGCTACACCTTC,CASSLYSGTRANYGYTF
TRBD1,-,TRBV9,TRBJ2-1,TGTGCCAGCAGCGTCGTCTCGGGACAGGGGATGAATGAGCAGTTCTTC,CASSVVSGQGMNEQFF
-,-,TRBV19,TRBJ2-3,TGTGCCAGTAGTACTACCTCTAGCGATACGCAGTATTTT,CASSTTSSDTQYF
-,-,TRBV21-1,TRBJ1-6,TGTGCCAGCAGCAAAGTTAGACAGGGGGCTAGTAGTAATTCACCCCTCCACTTT,CASSKVRQGASSNSPLHF
-,-,TRBV5-6,TRBJ1-1,TGTGCCAGCAGACGACAAGGGACTGCGGTGGCTTTCTTT,CASRRQGTAVAFF
-,few,TRBV11-2,TRBJ2-5,TGTGCCAGCAGCTTACGAGAGACCCAGTACTTC,CASSLRETQYF
TRBD2,-,TRBV9,TRBJ2-7,TGTGCCAGCAGCGTAGGGACTAGCGGCCTATACGAGCAGTACTTC,CASSVGTSGLYEQYF
TRBD2,few,TRBV29-1,TRBJ2-7,TGCAGCGCCCTTGCGGCAGCGGGAGGGCCGCGCGAGCAGTACTTC,CSALAAAGGPREQYF
TRBD2,-,TRBV5-1,TRBJ2-2,TGCGCCAGCAGCTTGGTGGGACTAGCGGGAGTTCTATCGAACACCGGGGAGCTGTTTTTT,CASSLVGLAGVLSNTGELFF
-,-,TRBV30,TRBJ1-1,TGTGCCTGGAGTGGTTTCGGGCGGAGGGACACTGAAGCTTTCTTT,CAWSGFGRRDTEAFF
TRBD1,-,TRBV11-2,TRBJ1-4,TGTGCCAGCAGCTGGACAGGGCCTAATGAAAAACTGTTTTTT,CASSWTGPNEKLFF
-,-,TRBV18,TRBJ2-3,TGTGCCAGCTCACCATTCCTAATGGCAGGGCAGGATACGCAGTATTTT,CASSPFLMAGQDTQYF
-,-,TRBV28,TRBJ2-7,TGTGCCAGCAGTTTACCCCAGGCAGGGGCGAAGTACTTC,CASSLPQAGAKYF
TRBD1,-,TRBV5-1,TRBJ1-2,TGCGCCAGCAGCCCCCGACAGGGAGGATATGGCTACACCTTC,CASSPRQGGYGYTF
TRBD2,-,TRBV5-6,TRBJ2-7,TGTGCCAGCAGCCCAGCGGGAGTTGCCTACGAGCAGTACTTC,CASSPAGVAYEQYF
TRBD1,-,TRBV27,TRBJ2-5,TGTGCCACAGGGACAGGGCTTCAAGAGACCCAGTACTTC,CATGTGLQETQYF
TRBD1,-,TRBV30,TRBJ2-7,TGTGCCTGGAGTGTAAAGGGGGCCTTTGGCTACGAGCAGTACTTC,CAWSVKGAFGYEQYF
TRBD1,-,TRBV6-5,TRBJ1-1,TGTGCCAGCAGCGCTGACAGGGGGTACACTGAAGCTTTCTTT,CASSADRGYTEAFF
TRBD1,-,TRBV18,TRBJ2-1,TGTGCCAGCTCACCTCAATGGACAGGGGGCCTAGGATACAATGAGCAGTTCTTC,CASSPQWTGGLGYNEQFF
TRBD2,few,TRBV19,TRBJ2-1,TGTGCCAGTAGTATCTGGTCCACTAGCGGGAGGATCAATGAGCAGTTCTTC,CASSIWSTSGRINEQFF
-,-,TRBV9,TRBJ2-1,TGTGCCAGCAGCGCGTTCGGGACAAGCACCTACAATGAGCAGTTCTTC,CASSAFGTSTYNEQFF
-,-,TRBV11-3,TRBJ1-1,TGTGCCAGCAGCTTCGACACCAACACTGAAGCTTTCTTT,CASSFDTNTEAFF
TRBD2,-,TRBV19,TRBJ2-5,TGTGCCAGTAGTATCCTAGCGGGGAACCAAGAGACCCAGTACTTC,CASSILAGNQETQYF
TRBD1,-,TRBV7-8,TRBJ2-5,TGTGCCAGCAGCTTAGTACAGGGGGCCCTGGGTATGTCCCAGTACTTC,CASSLVQGALGMSQYF
-,-,TRBV11-3,TRBJ2-1,TGTGCCAGCAGCATATCCTACAATGAGCAGTTCTTC,CASSISYNEQFF